This T cell receptor beta chain was obtained from a study of blood T cell repertoires in COVID-19. Study-wide background: COVID-19 samples, acute and convalescent, were from the United States, Italy and Spain. T cells, B-cell-depleted T cells, or PBMCs supplied cDNA or gDNA.

Membership in each cohort depended on participant-reported clinical history. The CDR3 has 13 amino acids. Per the germline V gene, CDR1 is SGHRS and CDR2 is YFSETQ. The germline V and J ends were trimmed by 6 bases and 1 base, with 10 bases remaining between them. Original methodology: Amplifying reference gene primers gave estimates of nucleated cell counts. Sequenced by immunoSEQ multiplex PCR; TCRdb stores in-frame clones only, minus some. The D gene and trimming were derived from the DNA, and the V and J assignments and clone size from that table. The table lists roughly 250,000 clones, approximately 91% of them singletons.

This TCR was sampled from a woman aged 40 to 50 with acute COVID-19. The chain carries TRBV5-1 and TRBJ1-1; D is uncertain. Sequencing was carried out using PBMCs or T cells enriched from blood (not recorded which). The CDR3 protein is CASKSQENTEAFF. In DNA, the CDR3 is TGCGCCAGCAAAAGCCAGGAGAACACTGAAGCTTTCTTT.